What follows are 11 T cell receptor beta chains derived from one specimen sequenced in a study of blood T cell repertoires in COVID-19. Using immunoSEQ multiplex PCR, the repertoire was profiled, and TCRdb retains in-frame clones only, with some absent. The profile shows more than 450,000 clones, roughly 87% of them singletons. The specimen sequenced was PBMCs or T cells enriched from blood (not recorded which). The origin of the receptors is a woman in her late teens or twenties who had recovered from COVID-19.

The chain carries TRBV5-8 and TRBJ1-4, with 7 bases lining up with TRBD1. Germline V gene sequence: CDR1 SGHTS, CDR2 YDEGEE. V was clipped by 4 bases and J by 4 bases; unmatched bases: 10. The CDR3 loop spans 16 amino acids. The chain's CDR3 is CASSLTRTGLNEKLFF. The CDR3 nucleotides are TGTGCCAGCAGCCTCACCCGGACAGGCCTTAATGAAAAACTGTTTTTT.

The chain is built from TRBV30 and TRBJ1-1, with D tentatively TRBD1 (6 bases). The CDR3 is 14 residues long. Trimming took 2 bases from V and 1 from J, leaving 11 bases between them. CDR1 and CDR2 (germline): GTSNPN, SVGIG (reference sequence). CDR3 loop: CAWSPGQSNTEAFF. In nucleotides, the CDR3 is TGTGCCTGGAGTCCCGGACAGTCGAACACTGAAGCTTTCTTT.

The chain carries TRBV24-1 and TRBJ2-6; D not certain. The CDR3 length is 19 residues. The V end was cut by 1 base, the J end by 0 bases, with 15 bases between. Looked up from germline, CDR1 is KGHDR and CDR2 is SFDVKD. The chain's CDR3 is CATSDFYVRSPSGANVLTF. The CDR3 DNA reads TGTGCCACCAGTGATTTTTATGTCAGGTCCCCCTCTGGGGCCAACGTCCTGACTTTC.

This chain uses TRBV2 with TRBJ2-5, with TRBD1 as a possible D gene (5 bases). CDR3 length: 16 amino acids. Per the germline V gene, CDR1 is SNHLY and CDR2 is FYNNEI. Trimming stripped 2 bases from V and 1 base from J, with 14 bases between. This CDR3 is CASSERQTHTQETQYF. The CDR3 DNA follows: TGTGCCAGCAGTGAAAGACAGACCCATACCCAAGAGACCCAGTACTTC.

The chain employs TRBV4-1 and TRBJ2-7, with no clear D. The CDR3 has 15 amino acids. The germline gives CDR1 MGHRA, CDR2 YSYEKL. Trimming removed 1 base at V and 7 bases at J, with 17 bases between. The CDR3 sequence is CASSQGSGPVLEQYF. CDR3 nucleotide sequence: TGCGCCAGCAGCCAAGGATCGGGTCCGGTCTTAGAGCAGTACTTC.

This clone was recorded once. This chain uses TRBV6-9 with TRBJ2-2, with 8 bases that match TRBD2. The germline gives CDR1 MNHGY, CDR2 SVAAGI. V dropped 7 bases and J dropped 7; count of bases not matched to a gene: 5. The CDR3 sequence is 13 residues long. CDR3 nucleotide sequence: TGTGCCAGCACGGGGGGGCCTGACGGGGAGCTGTTTTTT. The encoded protein is CASTGGPDGELFF.

V usage is TRBV12-3 or TRBV12-4 and J usage is TRBJ2-5; D might be TRBD2 (5 bases). V was clipped by 3 bases and J by 3 bases, with 8 bases between them. The CDR3 spans 13 residues. In DNA, the CDR3 is TGTGCCAGCAGTTTCGGGGTTGAAGAGACCCAGTACTTC. It specifies CASSFGVEETQYF.

CDR3 in DNA: TGTGCCAGCAGCTCGAACAGGGGGCACGTGTTCTATGGCTACACCTTC. Encoded protein: CASSSNRGHVFYGYTF. The chain carries TRBV11-3 and TRBJ1-2, with TRBD1 matching 9 bases. The CDR3 runs to 16 residues. Germline lookup yields CDR1 SGHNT and CDR2 YENEEA. Trimming removed 4 bases from V and 4 bases from J; junction bases left unmatched: 10.

The chain recombines TRBV10-2 with TRBJ2-1; a weak D match, TRBD2 (7 bases). CDR3 size: 14 residues. The germline V gene has CDR1 WSHSY and CDR2 SAAADI. The germline V and J ends were trimmed by 5 bases and 0 bases, with 8 bases remaining between them. DNA for the CDR3: TGCGCCAGCAGTCGGGGGGCCTCCTACAATGAGCAGTTCTTC. This encodes CASSRGASYNEQFF.

The CDR3, as DNA: TGCGCCAGCAGAGGGCAGGGTTCAAGCACAGATACGCAGTATTTT. Translation: CASRGQGSSTDTQYF. The chain joins TRBV10-1 to TRBJ2-3; D possibly corresponds to TRBD1 (5 bases). V was cut by 6 bases and J by 0 bases, with 13 bases left in between. In germline, CDR1 is WNHNN, CDR2 SYGVQD (reference sequence). The CDR3 runs to 15 residues.

The chain carries TRBV6-1 and TRBJ1-2, with 8 bases matching TRBD1. V was pared by 1 base and J by 5 bases, with 9 bases of the junction left unmatched. The CDR3 runs 16 residues. CDR1 and CDR2 from the germline V gene are MNHNS and SASEGT. As DNA, the CDR3 is TGTGCCAGCAGTGAAGGGATAAGGGGACAGGTTTATGGCTACACCTTC. Its protein product is CASSEGIRGQVYGYTF.